This note documents a single T cell receptor beta chain sequence. This CDR3 spans 16 amino acids. The ends were cut back, 4 bases at V and 1 base at J, with 13 bases in the middle. CDR1 KGHSH and CDR2 LQKENI come from the germline V gene. This entry belongs to a study of shared clonotypes between healthy human individuals. Unsorted samples used about 90 million PBMCs for genomic DNA. Clones were sequenced by immunoSEQ multiplex PCR, and TCRdb holds only the in-frame ones, with some missing. The repertoire holds fewer than 600,000 clones, with roughly 77% as singletons. The sequencing sample was made of PBMCs. The TCR was taken from a woman in her thirties or forties in good health. Some clones in this sample may be carry-over from other donors' samples. The chain joins TRBV18 to TRBJ1-4; D unresolved. CDR3 nucleotides: TGTGCCAGCTCACTACTTGGGCCGGAAACTAATGAAAAACTGTTTTTT. Translating gives CASSLLGPETNEKLFF.